Listed below are T cell receptor beta chains from one sample, sequenced in a study of CD8 T cells in Susac syndrome. TCRdb redid the calling of the immunoSEQ multiplex PCR reads with MiXCR, one entry per CDR3 protein. The sample has fewer than 250,000 distinct CDR3 sequences; approximately 93% are singletons. Sequences were obtained from CD4+ T cells from PBMCs. These TCRs come from a human donor in good health. CDR3s include the opening cysteine and the closing phenylalanine or tryptophan. Fields, in order: J gene, clone size, D gene, V gene, CDR3 protein, CDR3 DNA. The D gene is left open where the match is weak. Size is omitted from some rows. Given values are once, few, many or a class for expanded clones.

j_gene: TRBJ2-5; abundance: -; d_gene: -; v_gene: TRBV6-5; CDR3aa: CASSYRQAQETQYF; CDR3nt: TGTGCCAGCAGTTACAGACAGGCTCAAGAGACCCAGTACTTC
j_gene: TRBJ2-5; abundance: -; d_gene: -; v_gene: TRBV28; CDR3aa: CASSLYDGQETQYF; CDR3nt: TGTGCCAGCAGTCTCTACGACGGGCAAGAGACCCAGTACTTC
j_gene: TRBJ2-7; abundance: once; d_gene: -; v_gene: TRBV7-8; CDR3aa: CASSPTPQVSYEQYF; CDR3nt: TGTGCCAGCAGCCCAACCCCCCAGGTCTCCTACGAGCAGTACTTC
j_gene: TRBJ1-2; abundance: -; d_gene: -; v_gene: TRBV7-2; CDR3aa: CASSLDPPRGYTF; CDR3nt: TGTGCCAGCAGCTTAGATCCGCCTCGTGGCTACACCTTC
j_gene: TRBJ1-3; abundance: -; d_gene: TRBD1; v_gene: TRBV12-3/TRBV12-4; CDR3aa: CASSSRMTGGNTIYF; CDR3nt: TGTGCCAGCAGTTCCCGAATGACAGGGGGAAACACCATATATTTT
j_gene: TRBJ2-7; abundance: -; d_gene: TRBD2; v_gene: TRBV5-1; CDR3aa: CASSLGGGILNEQYF; CDR3nt: TGCGCCAGCAGCTTGGGGGGAGGGATCCTCAACGAGCAGTACTTC
j_gene: TRBJ2-4; abundance: -; d_gene: -; v_gene: TRBV4-1; CDR3aa: CASSQVLQPIQYF; CDR3nt: TGCGCCAGCAGCCAAGTCCTCCAGCCCATTCAGTACTTC
j_gene: TRBJ1-1; abundance: -; d_gene: -; v_gene: TRBV14; CDR3aa: CASSQAGVNTEAFF; CDR3nt: TGTGCCAGCAGCCAAGCCGGGGTGAACACTGAAGCTTTCTTT
j_gene: TRBJ2-5; abundance: once; d_gene: TRBD1; v_gene: TRBV28; CDR3aa: CATRGQGYQETQYF; CDR3nt: TGTGCCACCCGGGGACAGGGATACCAAGAGACCCAGTACTTC
j_gene: TRBJ2-3; abundance: -; d_gene: TRBD1; v_gene: TRBV7-9; CDR3aa: CASSTGQGEGDTQYF; CDR3nt: TGTGCCAGCAGCACGGGACAGGGGGAGGGAGATACGCAGTATTTT
j_gene: TRBJ1-2; abundance: -; d_gene: TRBD1; v_gene: TRBV10-3; CDR3aa: CAISGTGYYGYTF; CDR3nt: TGTGCCATCAGTGGGACAGGGTACTATGGCTACACCTTC
j_gene: TRBJ1-2; abundance: -; d_gene: -; v_gene: TRBV25-1; CDR3aa: CASRAVGSYTF; CDR3nt: TGTGCCAGCAGGGCGGTTGGTAGCTACACCTTC
j_gene: TRBJ1-1; abundance: -; d_gene: -; v_gene: TRBV20-1; CDR3aa: CSAAWGGNTEAFF; CDR3nt: TGCAGTGCCGCCTGGGGTGGCAACACTGAAGCTTTCTTT
j_gene: TRBJ1-3; abundance: -; d_gene: -; v_gene: TRBV6-6; CDR3aa: CASSDRRTGNTIYF; CDR3nt: TGTGCCAGCAGCGACCGGAGGACTGGAAACACCATATATTTT
j_gene: TRBJ1-3; abundance: -; d_gene: -; v_gene: TRBV20-1; CDR3aa: CSALPRTHRVSGNTIYF; CDR3nt: TGCAGTGCCCTTCCGAGGACTCACAGGGTATCAGGAAACACCATATATTTT
j_gene: TRBJ2-2; abundance: -; d_gene: -; v_gene: TRBV10-2; CDR3aa: CASAGARGPTGELFF; CDR3nt: TGCGCCAGCGCAGGGGCCCGGGGACCTACCGGGGAGCTGTTTTTT
j_gene: TRBJ2-5; abundance: -; d_gene: -; v_gene: TRBV5-4; CDR3aa: CASSLPGGRETQYF; CDR3nt: TGTGCCAGCAGCCTTCCCGGGGGCCGAGAGACCCAGTACTTC
j_gene: TRBJ2-5; abundance: -; d_gene: TRBD2; v_gene: TRBV7-2; CDR3aa: CASSLSAGTSGGGTQYF; CDR3nt: TGTGCCAGCAGCTTGTCCGCCGGGACTAGCGGGGGGGGGACCCAGTACTTC
j_gene: TRBJ1-2; abundance: -; d_gene: TRBD1; v_gene: TRBV30; CDR3aa: CAWEKAAGGNYGYTF; CDR3nt: TGTGCCTGGGAAAAGGCTGCAGGGGGCAACTATGGCTACACCTTC
j_gene: TRBJ2-2; abundance: -; d_gene: -; v_gene: TRBV7-9; CDR3aa: CASSLIGSGELFF; CDR3nt: TGTGCCAGCAGCTTGATCGGTAGCGGGGAGCTGTTTTTT
j_gene: TRBJ1-5; abundance: -; d_gene: -; v_gene: TRBV27; CDR3aa: CASSRPGVNNQPQHF; CDR3nt: TGTGCCAGCAGTCGGCCGGGGGTGAACAATCAGCCCCAGCATTTT
j_gene: TRBJ1-3; abundance: -; d_gene: -; v_gene: TRBV7-2; CDR3aa: CASSSGVSGNTIYF; CDR3nt: TGTGCCAGCAGCTCAGGGGTCTCCGGAAACACCATATATTTT
j_gene: TRBJ2-1; abundance: -; d_gene: TRBD2; v_gene: TRBV29-1; CDR3aa: CSVGPTSGGRNEQFF; CDR3nt: TGCAGCGTAGGTCCGACTAGCGGGGGGAGAAATGAGCAGTTCTTC
j_gene: TRBJ2-1; abundance: -; d_gene: TRBD1; v_gene: TRBV7-9; CDR3aa: CASSLGTDYNEQFF; CDR3nt: TGTGCCAGCAGCTTGGGGACAGATTACAATGAGCAGTTCTTC
j_gene: TRBJ2-2; abundance: once; d_gene: -; v_gene: TRBV5-6; CDR3aa: CASSTILGQATGELFF; CDR3nt: TGTGCCAGCAGCACAATCTTGGGACAAGCCACCGGGGAGCTGTTTTTT
j_gene: TRBJ1-1; abundance: -; d_gene: -; v_gene: TRBV9; CDR3aa: CASSVGASLGWNTEAFF; CDR3nt: TGTGCCAGCAGCGTGGGAGCGTCCCTCGGGTGGAACACTGAAGCTTTCTTT
j_gene: TRBJ2-7; abundance: -; d_gene: TRBD1; v_gene: TRBV23-1; CDR3aa: CASSQLKQGTYEQYF; CDR3nt: TGCGCCAGCAGTCAGCTTAAACAGGGGACCTACGAGCAGTACTTC
j_gene: TRBJ1-6; abundance: -; d_gene: -; v_gene: TRBV14; CDR3aa: CASSQVYNSPLHF; CDR3nt: TGTGCCAGCAGCCAAGTCTATAATTCACCCCTCCACTTT
j_gene: TRBJ2-1; abundance: -; d_gene: -; v_gene: TRBV4-1; CDR3aa: CASSQVGSAKGNEQFF; CDR3nt: TGCGCCAGCAGCCAAGTGGGTAGCGCCAAGGGGAATGAGCAGTTCTTC
j_gene: TRBJ2-3; abundance: -; d_gene: -; v_gene: TRBV29-1; CDR3aa: CSVGVSAGFTDTQYF; CDR3nt: TGCAGCGTTGGTGTTTCCGCGGGATTCACAGATACGCAGTATTTT
j_gene: TRBJ2-1; abundance: -; d_gene: TRBD2; v_gene: TRBV3-1; CDR3aa: CASSGSGGVSYNEQFF; CDR3nt: TGTGCCAGCAGTGGGAGCGGGGGGGTCTCCTACAATGAGCAGTTCTTC
j_gene: TRBJ2-6; abundance: once; d_gene: -; v_gene: TRBV5-1; CDR3aa: CASSFSGDGANVLTF; CDR3nt: TGCGCCAGCAGCTTCTCCGGGGATGGGGCCAACGTCCTGACTTTC
j_gene: TRBJ1-5; abundance: few; d_gene: -; v_gene: TRBV12-3/TRBV12-4; CDR3aa: CASSLGSRDQPQHF; CDR3nt: TGTGCCAGCAGTTTAGGATCTAGGGATCAGCCCCAGCATTTT
j_gene: TRBJ2-3; abundance: few; d_gene: -; v_gene: TRBV29-1; CDR3aa: CSVVARGSTDTQYF; CDR3nt: TGCAGCGTTGTCGCTCGGGGGAGCACAGATACGCAGTATTTT
j_gene: TRBJ2-3; abundance: -; d_gene: -; v_gene: TRBV6-1; CDR3aa: CASSEQVPGTDTQYF; CDR3nt: TGTGCCAGCAGTGAACAGGTACCAGGCACAGATACGCAGTATTTT
j_gene: TRBJ2-2; abundance: -; d_gene: TRBD2; v_gene: TRBV4-1; CDR3aa: CASSQEGLAGVVTGELFF; CDR3nt: TGCGCCAGCAGCCAAGAAGGACTAGCGGGGGTTGTCACCGGGGAGCTGTTTTTT
j_gene: TRBJ2-3; abundance: -; d_gene: TRBD1; v_gene: TRBV29-1; CDR3aa: CSVEAGTGDTQYF; CDR3nt: TGCAGCGTTGAAGCCGGGACAGGAGATACGCAGTATTTT
j_gene: TRBJ2-3; abundance: -; d_gene: -; v_gene: TRBV7-2; CDR3aa: CASSSSRRGARTDTQYF; CDR3nt: TGTGCCAGCAGCTCTTCTCGGAGGGGGGCACGCACAGATACGCAGTATTTT
j_gene: TRBJ2-1; abundance: -; d_gene: -; v_gene: TRBV7-6; CDR3aa: CASSLSNPGLTYNEQFF; CDR3nt: TGTGCCAGCAGCTTATCCAACCCGGGACTGACCTACAATGAGCAGTTCTTC
j_gene: TRBJ1-1; abundance: -; d_gene: -; v_gene: TRBV6-5; CDR3aa: CASSRGQRLNTEAFF; CDR3nt: TGTGCCAGCAGTAGAGGACAGCGATTGAACACTGAAGCTTTCTTT
j_gene: TRBJ1-5; abundance: once; d_gene: -; v_gene: TRBV5-1; CDR3aa: CASSLTGLSNQPQHF; CDR3nt: TGCGCCAGCAGCTTGACAGGGCTTAGCAATCAGCCCCAGCATTTT
j_gene: TRBJ1-2; abundance: -; d_gene: -; v_gene: TRBV7-9; CDR3aa: CASSLNGVSTEGYTF; CDR3nt: TGTGCCAGCAGCTTAAATGGGGTTTCAACCGAGGGCTACACCTTC
j_gene: TRBJ2-5; abundance: -; d_gene: -; v_gene: TRBV7-2; CDR3aa: CASSLNMGKTQYF; CDR3nt: TGTGCCAGCAGCCTTAATATGGGAAAGACCCAGTACTTC
j_gene: TRBJ2-1; abundance: -; d_gene: TRBD2; v_gene: TRBV12-3/TRBV12-4; CDR3aa: CASTNFITSGIYNEQFF; CDR3nt: TGTGCCAGCACCAACTTCATAACTAGCGGAATATACAATGAGCAGTTCTTC
j_gene: TRBJ2-2; abundance: -; d_gene: -; v_gene: TRBV5-1; CDR3aa: CASSLVGTPTGTGELFF; CDR3nt: TGCGCCAGCAGCTTGGTCGGGACACCTACGGGGACCGGGGAGCTGTTTTTT